This T cell receptor beta chain stems from a study of T cells after yellow fever vaccination. Overall study findings and caveats: In post-booster samples, most primary-vaccination clones reappeared (about 97% CD4, roughly 89% CD8). Clonotypes appearing in both CD4 and CD8 compartments existed, and their share was small. Weaker overall was a secondary response that nonetheless peaked faster, on day 5 versus 15.

This clonotype appeared a few times. Its specificity is unknown. UMIs were added to TCR cDNA along with a universal primer site when it was made by 5'RACE template switching. TCRdb fed the 5' RACE reads into MiXCR, producing one record per CDR3 protein. The repertoire holds about 500,000 distinct CDR3 sequences, 17% seen once, with roughly 17% in the top ten. With 7 bases removed from V and 2 bases from J, the gap between germline ends came to 16 bases. CDR1 SGHRS and CDR2 YFSETQ come from the germline V gene. The CDR3 has 14 residues. The material sequenced was PBMCs, taken about 5 days after the first yellow fever vaccination. The chain carries TRBV5-1 and TRBJ2-7; D may correspond to TRBD1 or TRBD2 (5 bases each). This receptor was obtained from a man in his late teens or twenties who received the YFV17D yellow fever vaccine. The CDR3 DNA sequence: TGCGCCAGCGGACCTGGGACCCCGACCTACGAGCAGTACTTC. It is translated as CASGPGTPTYEQYF.